The 18 T cell receptor beta chains given below trace back to one sample, sequenced in a study of cytomegalovirus exposure and HLA in healthy donors. 13 Jbeta primers and 60 Vbeta primers were used for the PCR. Produced via immunoSEQ multiplex PCR; TCRdb's table is partial and in-frame only. The sample lists roughly 150,000 clones, 83% occurring once. The specimen sequenced was PBMCs. The receptors originated from a man over 45 in good health and CMV-seropositive.

The chain has TRBV5-1 and TRBJ2-7; perhaps TRBD2 as D (6 bases). V lost 4 bases, J lost 0 bases, and 11 bases lay in between. The CDR3 totals 14 residues. CDR1 is SGHRS and CDR2 is YFSETQ in the germline V gene. The CDR3 reads CASSKGLISYEQYF. DNA of the CDR3: TGCGCCAGCAGCAAAGGACTAATCTCCTACGAGCAGTACTTC.

The rearrangement links TRBV11-1 to TRBJ2-7, with 10 bases lining up with TRBD2. Germline lookup yields CDR1 SGHAT and CDR2 FQDESV (reference sequence). The length of the CDR3 is 16 residues. V lost 4 bases and J lost 3; bases outside the gene matches: 9. The CDR3, as DNA: TGTGCCAGCAGCTCCGTCGAGGGACTAGCGATCTACGAGCAGTACTTC. Protein sequence: CASSSVEGLAIYEQYF.

The rearrangement uses TRBV5-6 and TRBJ1-2; the match to TRBD1 covers 7 bases. Germline assignment: CDR1 SGHDT and CDR2 YYEEEE. Trimming cost V 4 bases and J 1 base; bases outside gene matches: 10. The CDR3 extends over 16 amino acids. The CDR3 region is CASSIGTEFSNYGYTF. The CDR3 DNA reads TGTGCCAGCAGCATCGGGACAGAGTTTAGTAACTATGGCTACACCTTC.

The chain combines TRBV5-1 with TRBJ2-2, with TRBD1 matching over 7 bases. The CDR3 consists of 14 residues. Germline V lookup: CDR1 SGHRS, CDR2 YFSETQ. Trimming removed 5 bases from V and 0 bases from J; junction bases left unmatched: 1. CDR3 DNA sequence: TGCGCCAGCAGAGGGACAGCGAACACCGGGGAGCTGTTTTTT. Residues: CASRGTANTGELFF. Based on the CDR3 plus reference TRBV5-1 and TRBJ2-2, the full variable domain is KAGVTQTPRYLIKTRGQQVTLSCSPISGHRSVSWYQQTPGQGLQFLFEYFSETQRNKGNFPGRFSGRQFSNSRSEMNVSTLELGDSALYLCASRGTANTGELFFGEGSRLTVL.

V and J are TRBV4-3 and TRBJ2-3; 10 positions agree with TRBD2. With 4 bases clipped from V and 1 base from J, the junction kept 2 bases outside the gene matches. The CDR3 is made up of 15 amino acids. The germline V gene has CDR1 LGHNA and CDR2 YSLEER. CDR3 sequence reads: CASSPGLARTDTQYF. The CDR3 DNA reads TGCGCCAGCAGCCCGGGACTAGCGCGCACAGATACGCAGTATTTT.

The chain uses TRBV28 and TRBJ1-5; 9 positions agree with TRBD1. Germline V CDR1 and CDR2: MDHEN, SYDVKM. V lost 2 bases, J lost 10 bases, and 6 bases stayed unmatched. CDR3 size: 14 residues. The CDR3 protein is CASSLGDRVRPQHF. The CDR3 bases are TGTGCCAGCAGTTTAGGGGACAGGGTGAGACCCCAGCATTTT.

The sample holds one count of this clone. The J gene is TRBJ1-2, the V gene TRBV28, with 8 bases matching TRBD1. Germline loops: CDR1 MDHEN, CDR2 SYDVKM. Germline trimming cut 6 bases from V and 2 bases from J; bases unmatched to any gene: 5. The CDR3 runs 14 residues. In DNA, the CDR3 is TGTGCCAGCAGAAGACAGGGGCTAAACTATGGCTACACCTTC. It encodes CASRRQGLNYGYTF.

This clone was detected once. This sequence joins TRBV25-1 and TRBJ2-7; 8 positions agree with TRBD1. Unmatched junction bases numbered 8, after V lost 4 bases and J lost 3 bases. The CDR3 runs 15 residues. The germline V gene has CDR1 MGHDK and CDR2 SYGVNS. As DNA, the CDR3 is TGTGCCAGCAGTGGCGGACAGGGCCTATTCTACGAGCAGTACTTC. This gives the protein CASSGGQGLFYEQYF.

The chain couples TRBV5-6 to TRBJ2-7, with D maybe TRBD2 (6 bases). Trimming left V 4 bases short and J 3 bases short, with 14 bases between. CDR3 length equals 14 residues. The germline CDR1 and CDR2 sequences are SGHDT and YYEEEE. The CDR3 nucleotides read TGTGCCAGCAGCCTCTTTCTCGGGGGCTACGAGCAGTACTTC. Encoded protein: CASSLFLGGYEQYF.

V and J are TRBV5-1 and TRBJ2-5; 9 positions agree with TRBD2. The ends lost 0 bases at V and 5 bases at J; junction bases unmatched: 11. CDR1 and CDR2 (germline): SGHRS, YFSETQ. This CDR3 spans 17 amino acids. The CDR3 DNA reads TGCGCCAGCAGCTTGGGACCGCTTGCGGGAGGGAAGGAGACCCAGTACTTC. This gives the protein CASSLGPLAGGKETQYF.

This chain joins TRBV30 and TRBJ1-6, with no clear D. V lost 4 bases to trimming and J lost 7 bases, with 5 bases between them. CDR3 length equals 11 residues. Germline assignment: CDR1 GTSNPN and CDR2 SVGIG (reference sequence). CDR3 DNA: TGTGCCTGGACCAGGAATTCACCCCTCCACTTT. Translation gives CAWTRNSPLHF.

The rearrangement links TRBV6-6 to TRBJ2-7; 8 bases match TRBD1. The CDR3 extends over 15 amino acids. Unmatched junction bases numbered 8, after V lost 5 bases and J lost 2 bases. Germline loops: CDR1 MNHNY, CDR2 SVGAGI (reference sequence). The CDR3 spells CASSPLTGAAYEQYF. As DNA, the CDR3 is TGTGCCAGCAGTCCCCTGACAGGGGCGGCCTACGAGCAGTACTTC.

The V gene is TRBV5-4, the J gene TRBJ1-1, with 7 bases fitting TRBD1. Germline V gene lookup returns CDR1 SGHNT and CDR2 YYREEE (reference sequence). V lost 4 bases, J lost 7 bases, and 1 base stayed unmatched. The CDR3 extends over 11 amino acids. In DNA form, the CDR3 reads TGTGCCAGCAGCACAGGGGTTGAAGCTTTCTTT. As protein: CASSTGVEAFF.

The genes are TRBV5-1 and TRBJ2-7; D unclear. Germline V gene data show CDR1 as SGHRS and CDR2 as YFSETQ. V lost 5 bases to trimming and J lost 6 bases, with 15 bases between them. This CDR3 is built from 13 residues. DNA of the CDR3: TGCGCCAGCAGACCGCCCGGTGGTCGCGAGCAGTACTTC. Encoded protein: CASRPPGGREQYF. The variable domain in full, with the rest retrieved from reference TRBV5-1 and TRBJ2-7, is KAGVTQTPRYLIKTRGQQVTLSCSPISGHRSVSWYQQTPGQGLQFLFEYFSETQRNKGNFPGRFSGRQFSNSRSEMNVSTLELGDSALYLCASRPPGGREQYFGPGTRLTVT.

The J gene is TRBJ2-7, the V gene TRBV6-5, with 7 bases identical to TRBD1. Trimming removed 2 bases from V and 2 bases from J; junction bases left unmatched: 6. Germline values: CDR1 MNHEY, CDR2 SVGAGI. The CDR3 has 15 residues. The CDR3 bases are TGTGCCAGCAGTTACCGAAGCGACAGGGCCTACGAGCAGTACTTC. Protein sequence: CASSYRSDRAYEQYF.

V usage is TRBV5-1 and J usage is TRBJ2-3; TRBD1 aligns across 8 bases. Germline CDR1 and CDR2: SGHRS and YFSETQ. This CDR3 is 14 amino acids long. J lost 1 base, V lost 3 bases, and 1 base had no gene match. CDR3 region: CASSWGQGTDTQYF. CDR3 bases: TGCGCCAGCAGCTGGGGACAGGGCACAGATACGCAGTATTTT.

The chain employs TRBV7-9 and TRBJ2-5; D unresolved. The CDR3 consists of 12 residues. Trimming stripped 4 bases from V and 5 bases from J, with 8 bases between. CDR1 is SEHNR and CDR2 is FQNEAQ in the germline V gene (reference sequence). The chain's CDR3 is CASSSGFETQYF. In DNA form, the CDR3 reads TGTGCCAGCAGCTCCGGGTTCGAGACCCAGTACTTC.

This clone came up a few times. The chain employs TRBV5-1 and TRBJ1-2, with 8 nucleotides matching TRBD1. This CDR3 spans 15 amino acids. Germline V gives CDR1 SGHRS, CDR2 YFSETQ. With 4 bases clipped from V and 6 bases from J, the junction kept 11 bases outside the gene matches. This chain's CDR3 is CASSRTGLLANGYTF. In DNA, the CDR3 is TGCGCCAGCAGCCGGACAGGGTTGTTGGCTAATGGCTACACCTTC.